This T cell receptor (beta chain) was observed in a study of patients and donors after allogeneic stem cell transplantation. Per the germline V gene, CDR1 is SGHRS and CDR2 is YFSETQ. This CDR3 comprises 16 residues. V lost 0 bases to trimming and J lost 6 bases, with 16 bases between them. One entry per CDR3 protein results from TCRdb running MiXCR on the RT-PCR reads. This table holds about 960,000 distinct CDR3 sequences, roughly 17% found once. The genes are TRBV5-1 and TRBJ2-1; either TRBD1 or TRBD2 may supply D (5 bases each). This clonotype was obtained from a human donor who was either an allogeneic HSCT recipient or a stem cell or donor lymphocyte infusion donor (not recorded which). It is not recorded whose cells these are; they may come from a transplant donor. What was sequenced was blood, either unsorted or a sorted T cell fraction (not recorded which). The CDR3 bases are TGCGCCAGCAGCTTGGTGGCGGATATAGGGACCAATGAGCAGTTCTTC. Its translation is CASSLVADIGTNEQFF.